This T cell receptor beta chain was identified during a study of T cells in tuberculosis. Data came from immunoSEQ multiplex PCR; TCRdb stores just in-frame clones and leaves some out. The repertoire consists of tens of thousands of clones, with just over 90% occurring once and the leading ten covering around 2%. The V gene's germline CDR1 is SGHRS and CDR2 YFSETQ. V gave up 0 bases and J gave up 2 bases; unmatched junction bases: 7. This CDR3 has 16 amino acids. Cells were sorted from thawed PBMC rested overnight and stained with GMM-loaded CD1B tetramer, viability dye and anti-CD3. CD1B tetramers were loaded with Rhodococcus equi-derived C32 glucose monomycolate.

This rearrangement joins TRBV5-1 to TRBJ2-5, with 7 bases identical to TRBD1. Source material: CD1b-GMM tetramer-negative cells sorted from PBMCs. The clonotype comes from an adult woman with latent tuberculosis. CDR3 amino acids: CASSLGGTALQETQYF. Here the CDR3 DNA reads TGCGCCAGCAGCTTGGGGGGGACAGCGCTTCAAGAGACCCAGTACTTC.